Below, 20 T cell receptor beta chains from the same sample are listed, as sequenced in a study of vaccination and CD4 T cells after COVID-19. These receptors lack a known antigen. Oncomine TCR Beta short-read sequencing was applied to DNA from cultured CD4+ T cells. MiXCR, run by TCRdb on the PCR reads, gives a single entry per CDR3 protein. Of more than 15,000 distinct CDR3 sequences listed, around 44% are singletons. Treatment: approximately 9-day PBMC culture with coronavirus spike peptide pools or control peptides (ViraFEST assay). What was sequenced was CD4+ T cells from blood, cultured in vitro. The receptors originated from a human donor who had recovered from COVID-19.

The chain combines TRBV30 with TRBJ2-7; D gene ambiguous. The ends were cut back, 0 bases at V and 4 bases at J, with 10 bases in the middle. CDR3 length: 13 residues. Per germline, CDR1 GTSNPN and CDR2 SVGIG (reference sequence). The CDR3 sequence: CAWSVMGKYEQYF. DNA for the CDR3: TGTGCCTGGAGTGTCATGGGGAAATACGAGCAGTACTTC.

The V gene is TRBV7-2, the J gene TRBJ2-3; 13 nucleotides match TRBD2. With 1 base clipped from V and 5 bases from J, the junction kept 9 bases outside the gene matches. Germline V lookup: CDR1 SGHTA, CDR2 FQGNSA. The length of the CDR3 is 18 residues. CDR3: CASSLGTSGRGGGDTQYF. The CDR3, as DNA: TGTGCCAGCAGCTTAGGGACTAGCGGGAGAGGGGGAGGAGATACGCAGTATTTT.

In nucleotides, the CDR3 is TGTGCCTGGAGTGTATCGGGCTACGAGCAGTACTTC. Its translation: CAWSVSGYEQYF. The rearrangement uses TRBV30 and TRBJ2-7, with D uncertain. This CDR3 spans 12 amino acids. The V gene lost 0 bases and the J gene lost 3 bases, with 6 bases spanning the gap. Germline CDR1 and CDR2: GTSNPN and SVGIG (reference sequence).

The gene calls are TRBV6-4 and TRBJ2-1, with D maybe TRBD1 (5 bases). CDR3 length equals 15 residues. V gave up 3 bases and J gave up 6 bases, with 15 bases separating them. Germline V lookup: CDR1 MRHNA, CDR2 SNTAGT. The CDR3 here is CASSETVSDVNEQFF. The CDR3 bases are TGTGCCAGCAGTGAGACAGTGTCGGATGTCAATGAGCAGTTCTTC.

The genes are TRBV20-1 and TRBJ2-3; tentatively, D is TRBD2 (5 bases). The CDR3 runs 12 residues. V shed 3 bases and J shed 4 bases, with 8 bases lying between them. Germline loops: CDR1 DFQATT, CDR2 SNEGSKA (reference sequence). The CDR3 sequence is CSASGNADTQYF. DNA of the CDR3: TGCAGTGCTAGCGGGAATGCAGATACGCAGTATTTT.

This chain connects TRBV28 to TRBJ1-1; the D gene is possibly TRBD1 (5 bases). V was trimmed by 1 base and J by 10 bases, leaving 10 bases between them. Germline-derived CDR1 and CDR2 are MDHEN and SYDVKM. There are 12 residues in the CDR3. Written as DNA, the CDR3 is TGTGCCAGCAGTTTATTTTTGGGGGGAGCTTTCTTT. It translates to CASSLFLGGAFF.

J is TRBJ2-1 and V is TRBV4-1; D gene unclear. Germline CDR1 is MGHRA and CDR2 is YSYEKL. The CDR3 totals 12 residues. V gave up 2 bases and J gave up 9 bases, with 8 bases separating them. DNA for the CDR3: TGCGCCAGCAGCCAACCCTTGGGTGAGCAGTTCTTC. This encodes CASSQPLGEQFF.

The rearrangement joins TRBV28 to TRBJ2-2; D unresolved. Germline CDR1 is MDHEN and CDR2 is SYDVKM. The CDR3 extends over 15 amino acids. The V gene lost 5 bases and the J gene lost 1 base, with 11 bases spanning the gap. CDR3 region: CASSPPLKNTGELFF. CDR3 DNA: TGTGCCAGCAGTCCCCCGTTGAAGAACACCGGGGAGCTGTTTTTT.

The V and J genes are TRBV7-3 and TRBJ2-3, with D tentatively TRBD2 (5 bases). Germline V gives CDR1 SGHTA, CDR2 FQGTGA. The CDR3 sequence is 14 residues long. Trimming shortened V by 3 bases and J by 2 bases, and 9 bases separated the two germline ends. The CDR3 bases are TGTGCCAGCAGCTTTTCGGGGTTCACAGATACGCAGTATTTT. The encoded protein is CASSFSGFTDTQYF.

The chain recombines TRBV15 with TRBJ2-1; TRBD2 aligns across 12 bases. CDR1 is LNHNV, CDR2 YYDKDF, per germline (reference sequence). This CDR3 spans 16 amino acids. V gave up 1 base and J gave up 8 bases; unmatched junction bases: 6. The CDR3 DNA follows: TGTGCCACCAGCAGAGGACTAGCGGGAGCAAAGGATGAGCAGTTCTTC. Encoded protein: CATSRGLAGAKDEQFF.

This clonotype was picked up a small number of times. The chain combines TRBV28 with TRBJ2-7; TRBD2 is a possible D gene (6 bases). Trimming took 3 bases from V and 3 from J, leaving 18 bases between them. CDR1 is MDHEN and CDR2 is SYDVKM in the germline V gene. There are 16 residues in the CDR3. The DNA of the CDR3 is TGTGCCAGCAGTTTGCCCCGGACTATTCCCGACTACGAGCAGTACTTC. This gives the protein CASSLPRTIPDYEQYF.

The V gene is TRBV20-1, the J gene TRBJ2-3; 9 bases are shared with TRBD1. The CDR3 is 14 residues long. Trimming at V came to 3 bases and at J to 1 base, leaving 2 bases not matched to a gene. Looked up from germline, CDR1 is DFQATT and CDR2 is SNEGSKA (reference sequence). CDR3: CSASRDRGTDTQYF. The CDR3 region has the DNA TGCAGTGCTAGTAGGGACAGGGGCACAGATACGCAGTATTTT.

This chain uses TRBV6-2 or TRBV6-3 with TRBJ2-1; 8 bases are a match to TRBD2. The CDR3 contains 16 residues. CDR1 and CDR2 from the germline V gene are MNHEY and SVGEGT. V was pared by 0 bases and J by 3 bases, with 4 bases of the junction left unmatched. The CDR3 DNA sequence: TGTGCCAGCAGTTACTCTGGCGGGAGGATCTACAATGAGCAGTTCTTC. This encodes CASSYSGGRIYNEQFF.

This clonotype has just a few counts. V and J are TRBV20-1 and TRBJ1-5; the match to TRBD1 covers 9 bases. Germline V gene data show CDR1 as DFQATT and CDR2 as SNEGSKA (reference sequence). The V gene end was trimmed by 4 bases and the J gene end by 6 bases; junction bases not matched to a gene: 7. The CDR3 totals 14 residues. This chain's CDR3 is CSATSGQGRQPQHF. The CDR3 DNA follows: TGCAGTGCTACGTCGGGACAGGGCCGTCAGCCCCAGCATTTT.

The rearrangement uses TRBV7-9 and TRBJ2-7; D is perhaps TRBD2 (5 bases). Trimming shortened V by 1 base and J by 0 bases, and 10 bases separated the two germline ends. CDR1 is SEHNR and CDR2 is FQNEAQ in the germline V gene (reference sequence). The CDR3 is made up of 15 amino acids. The CDR3 protein is CASSLESGFSYEQYF. The DNA for the CDR3 is TGTGCCAGCAGCTTAGAATCGGGGTTCTCCTACGAGCAGTACTTC.

In its sample, this clonotype was seen a few times. The rearrangement links TRBV20-1 to TRBJ2-5; possible D gene TRBD2, 5 bases. This CDR3 has 13 residues. With 1 base removed from V and 2 bases from J, the gap between germline ends came to 8 bases. Germline V gene data show CDR1 as DFQATT and CDR2 as SNEGSKA (reference sequence). The CDR3 is CSARAAGQETQYF. The CDR3 nucleotides read TGCAGTGCTAGAGCCGCGGGTCAAGAGACCCAGTACTTC.

The chain carries TRBV2 and TRBJ1-1; the D gene is possibly TRBD1 (6 bases). This CDR3 is built from 17 residues. V lost 6 bases and J 0 bases, leaving 20 bases between the germline ends. Germline V gene sequence: CDR1 SNHLY, CDR2 FYNNEI. CDR3 sequence (DNA): TGTGCCAGCAGCGAGAATTCAGGGGCCCATGTGAACACTGAAGCTTTCTTT. Translating gives CASSENSGAHVNTEAFF.

The J gene is TRBJ2-3, the V gene TRBV24-1, with D possibly being TRBD2 (6 bases). V was clipped by 1 base and J by 1 base, with 11 bases between them. CDR1 and CDR2 from the germline V gene are KGHDR and SFDVKD. This CDR3 spans 16 amino acids. The CDR3 loop is CATSDLGSGGTDTQYF. The CDR3 DNA reads TGTGCCACCAGTGATTTAGGATCGGGAGGCACAGATACGCAGTATTTT.

This clonotype was seen a handful of times. The chain joins TRBV4-1 to TRBJ1-5, with 8 bases fitting TRBD1. After removal of 6 bases from V and 6 bases from J, the junction contained 4 bases not matched to a gene. CDR3 size: 13 residues. Germline-derived CDR1 and CDR2 are MGHRA and YSYEKL. The CDR3 sequence: CASSRGQGQPQHF. The CDR3, as DNA: TGCGCCAGCAGTAGAGGACAGGGTCAGCCCCAGCATTTT.

The rearrangement joins TRBV20-1 to TRBJ1-3; 7 bases map to TRBD1. V lost 3 bases to trimming and J lost 4 bases; unmatched junction nucleotides: 6. CDR1 is DFQATT and CDR2 is SNEGSKA in the germline V gene (reference sequence). There are 14 residues in the CDR3. CDR3 sequence reads: CSASTGTVGNTIYF. In DNA form, the CDR3 reads TGCAGTGCTAGTACCGGGACAGTCGGAAACACCATATATTTT.